This T cell receptor beta chain derives from a study of CD8 T cells in Susac syndrome. The germline V gene encodes CDR1 SGHRS and CDR2 YFSETQ. The CDR3 runs to 14 residues. Trimming left V 0 bases short and J 7 bases short, with 13 bases between. Reverse transcription of about 0.45 to 1 ug RNA used random hexamers. It was immunoSEQ multiplex PCR that amplified TCR beta CDR3 across 54 Vbeta and 13 Jbeta. MiXCR, run by TCRdb on the immunoSEQ multiplex PCR reads, gives a single entry per CDR3 protein. The sample yields roughly 130,000 distinct CDR3 sequences, roughly 94% seen once. J is TRBJ1-2 and V is TRBV5-1; D uncertain. The specimen sequenced was CD4+ T cells from PBMCs. The sequence came from a human donor with multiple sclerosis. The CDR3 region has the DNA TGCGCCAGCAGCTTGGCCGCAGAGGGCGGTGGCTACACCTTC. Translating gives CASSLAAEGGGYTF.